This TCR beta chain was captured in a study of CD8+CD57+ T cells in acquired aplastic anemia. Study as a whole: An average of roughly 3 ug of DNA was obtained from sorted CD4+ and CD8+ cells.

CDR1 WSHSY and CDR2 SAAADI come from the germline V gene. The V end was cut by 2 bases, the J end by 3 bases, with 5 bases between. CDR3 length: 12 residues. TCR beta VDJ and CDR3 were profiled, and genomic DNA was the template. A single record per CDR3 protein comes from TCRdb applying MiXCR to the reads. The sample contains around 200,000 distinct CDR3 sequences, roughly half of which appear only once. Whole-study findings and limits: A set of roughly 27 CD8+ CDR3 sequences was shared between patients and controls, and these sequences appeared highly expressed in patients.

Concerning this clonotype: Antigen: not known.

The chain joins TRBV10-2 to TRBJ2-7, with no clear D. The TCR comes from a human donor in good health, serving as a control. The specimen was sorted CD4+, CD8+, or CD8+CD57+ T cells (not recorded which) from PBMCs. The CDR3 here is CASSEASYEQYF. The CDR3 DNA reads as TGCGCCAGCAGTGAGGCGAGCTACGAGCAGTACTTC.